These T cell receptor beta chains were read from a single sample in a study of radiotherapy plus CTLA-4 blockade in lung cancer. Method: immunoSEQ multiplex PCR; TCRdb's copy keeps in-frame clones and lacks some. The sample yields 40,000 to 50,000 clones, under 80% seen once. The sample consisted of peripheral blood, taken from a patient treated with radiotherapy plus ipilimumab. The receptors here all came from a human donor with non-small cell lung cancer who had stable disease on radiotherapy plus ipilimumab. Each CDR3 is given with its conserved first and last residue. The D gene is left open where the match is weak. Clone size, where shown, is once, few, many, or a class for clones that have expanded.

V: TRBV6-1
size: .
D: TRBD1
J: TRBJ1-5
CDR3: CASSPDRDQPQHF
DNA: TGTGCCAGCAGCCCGGACAGGGATCAGCCCCAGCATTTT

V: TRBV2
size: .
D: TRBD1
J: TRBJ1-6
CDR3: CASTRRTGIYNSPLHF
DNA: TGTGCCAGCACCCGCCGGACAGGGATTTATAATTCACCCCTCCACTTT

V: TRBV12-5
size: .
D: .
J: TRBJ2-5
CDR3: CASGSWTAGTKETQYF
DNA: TGTGCTAGTGGTTCTTGGACAGCCGGTACTAAAGAGACCCAGTACTTC

V: TRBV4-1
size: .
D: .
J: TRBJ1-5
CDR3: CASSQDSGVQPQHF
DNA: TGCGCCAGCAGCCAAGATTCAGGGGTGCAGCCCCAGCATTTT

V: TRBV30
size: .
D: .
J: TRBJ2-7
CDR3: CAWSRGLTNEQYF
DNA: TGTGCCTGGAGTCGGGGACTCACGAACGAGCAGTACTTC

V: TRBV19
size: once
D: TRBD1
J: TRBJ2-1
CDR3: CASSIGTGLNEQFF
DNA: TGTGCCAGTAGTATCGGGACAGGGTTAAATGAGCAGTTCTTC

V: TRBV19
size: .
D: .
J: TRBJ1-5
CDR3: CASSTTTGSSQPQHF
DNA: TGTGCCAGTAGTACCACGACAGGATCAAGCCAGCCCCAGCATTTT

V: TRBV7-2
size: once
D: .
J: TRBJ2-7
CDR3: CASSSLRGNEQYF
DNA: TGTGCCAGCAGCTCGCTTAGGGGAAACGAGCAGTACTTC

V: TRBV2
size: .
D: TRBD2
J: TRBJ2-7
CDR3: CASSGGIGYEQYF
DNA: TGTGCCAGCAGCGGGGGGATCGGCTACGAGCAGTACTTC

V: TRBV2
size: .
D: TRBD2
J: TRBJ2-7
CDR3: CASIGTSGARWHEQYF
DNA: TGTGCCAGCATCGGGACTAGCGGGGCCCGATGGCACGAGCAGTACTTC

V: TRBV6-1
size: .
D: TRBD1
J: TRBJ2-3
CDR3: CASSAGQTTDTQYF
DNA: TGTGCCAGCAGTGCGGGACAGACCACAGATACGCAGTATTTT

V: TRBV2
size: .
D: TRBD1
J: TRBJ2-2
CDR3: CASSLNRGDTGELFF
DNA: TGTGCCAGCAGTCTGAACAGGGGGGACACCGGGGAGCTGTTTTTT

V: TRBV18
size: .
D: TRBD1
J: TRBJ1-5
CDR3: CASSPGGQGSGAQHF
DNA: TGTGCCAGCTCACCAGGGGGACAGGGAAGTGGGGCCCAGCATTTT

V: TRBV6-4
size: .
D: .
J: TRBJ1-1
CDR3: CASRDSGANTEAFF
DNA: TGTGCCAGCAGGGACAGTGGGGCGAACACTGAAGCTTTCTTT

V: TRBV11-1
size: once
D: .
J: TRBJ2-5
CDR3: CASSLRTVQETQYF
DNA: TGTGCCAGCAGCTTACGGACAGTCCAAGAGACCCAGTACTTC

V: TRBV13
size: .
D: .
J: TRBJ2-1
CDR3: CASSLDPRGNEQFF
DNA: TGTGCCAGCAGCTTAGACCCCCGGGGGAATGAGCAGTTCTTC

V: TRBV18
size: .
D: .
J: TRBJ1-4
CDR3: CASSNRGQMNEKLFF
DNA: TGTGCCAGCTCCAACCGGGGACAAATGAATGAAAAACTGTTTTTT

V: TRBV2
size: .
D: .
J: TRBJ2-7
CDR3: CASSDRRAGSYEQYF
DNA: TGTGCCAGCAGCGACCGTCGGGCAGGGTCCTACGAGCAGTACTTC

V: TRBV20-1
size: .
D: .
J: TRBJ2-5
CDR3: CSANQYEGQYF
DNA: TGCAGTGCTAATCAATATGAGGGCCAGTACTTC

V: TRBV18
size: few
D: .
J: TRBJ2-2
CDR3: CASSPQVGAPNTGELFF
DNA: TGTGCCAGCTCACCACAGGTGGGAGCGCCGAACACCGGGGAGCTGTTTTTT

V: TRBV4-3
size: few
D: .
J: TRBJ1-3
CDR3: CASSQDLQGWRNTIYF
DNA: TGCGCCAGCAGCCAAGATCTACAGGGATGGAGAAACACCATATATTTT

V: TRBV30
size: few
D: TRBD1
J: TRBJ2-7
CDR3: CAWRTGGYEQYF
DNA: TGTGCCTGGAGGACAGGGGGCTACGAGCAGTACTTC

V: TRBV30
size: .
D: TRBD1
J: TRBJ1-3
CDR3: CAWSLDRADGNTIYF
DNA: TGTGCCTGGAGCCTGGACAGGGCGGACGGAAACACCATATATTTT

V: TRBV7-9
size: .
D: .
J: TRBJ2-7
CDR3: CASSTNQGYSSYEQYF
DNA: TGTGCCAGCAGCACAAACCAGGGGTACAGCTCCTACGAGCAGTACTTC

V: TRBV10-2
size: medium-sized
D: .
J: TRBJ1-2
CDR3: CASSESGYRDPRYGYTF
DNA: TGCGCCAGCAGTGAGTCTGGATACAGGGACCCACGCTATGGCTACACCTTC

V: TRBV6-5
size: .
D: TRBD1
J: TRBJ2-1
CDR3: CASSLGTGTVRGLFF
DNA: TGTGCCAGCAGCCTCGGGACAGGGACGGTCCGGGGACTGTTCTTC

V: TRBV7-8
size: .
D: .
J: TRBJ2-1
CDR3: CASSFGGSGSSYNEQFF
DNA: TGTGCCAGCAGCTTCGGGGGTAGCGGCAGCTCCTACAATGAGCAGTTCTTC

V: TRBV6-6
size: .
D: .
J: TRBJ2-7
CDR3: CASSYDRTYEQYF
DNA: TGTGCCAGCAGTTACGACAGAACCTACGAGCAGTACTTC

V: TRBV25-1
size: .
D: .
J: TRBJ2-6
CDR3: CASTGFTHSGANVLTF
DNA: TGTGCCAGTACCGGGTTCACTCACTCTGGGGCCAACGTCCTGACTTTC

V: TRBV5-1
size: .
D: .
J: TRBJ2-5
CDR3: CASSLAGYGETQYF
DNA: TGCGCCAGCAGCTTGGCAGGGTACGGGGAGACCCAGTACTTC

V: TRBV5-1
size: .
D: TRBD1
J: TRBJ2-1
CDR3: CASSLRQGTLDEQFF
DNA: TGCGCCAGCAGCTTGAGACAGGGGACGTTAGATGAGCAGTTCTTC

V: TRBV20-1
size: .
D: .
J: TRBJ1-1
CDR3: CSALNVPEAFF
DNA: TGCAGTGCTCTAAACGTCCCTGAAGCTTTCTTT

V: TRBV11-1
size: .
D: .
J: TRBJ2-3
CDR3: CASSFTVGKSTDTQYF
DNA: TGTGCCAGCAGCTTCACGGTCGGGAAGAGCACAGATACGCAGTATTTT